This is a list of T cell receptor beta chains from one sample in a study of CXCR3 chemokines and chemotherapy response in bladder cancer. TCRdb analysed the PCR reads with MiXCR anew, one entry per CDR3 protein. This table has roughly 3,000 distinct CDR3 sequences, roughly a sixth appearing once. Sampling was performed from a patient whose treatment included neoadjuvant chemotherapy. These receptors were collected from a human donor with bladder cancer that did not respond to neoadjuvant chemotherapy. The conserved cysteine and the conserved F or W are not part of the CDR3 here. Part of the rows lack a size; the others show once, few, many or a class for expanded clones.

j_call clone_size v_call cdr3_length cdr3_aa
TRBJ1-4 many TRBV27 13 ASSLSQGGGEKLF
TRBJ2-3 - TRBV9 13 ASSVDGIHTDTQY
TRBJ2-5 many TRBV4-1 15 ASSQESPRTGGETQY
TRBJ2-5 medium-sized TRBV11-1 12 ASSSWGGLETQY
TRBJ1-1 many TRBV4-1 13 ASSQDLNMNTEAF
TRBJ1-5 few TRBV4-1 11 ASSQDGVQPQH
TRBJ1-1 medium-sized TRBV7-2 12 ASSTRGVVTEAF
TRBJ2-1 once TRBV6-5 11 ASRGSAPNEQF
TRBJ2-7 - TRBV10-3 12 ATLKPQGQGQQY
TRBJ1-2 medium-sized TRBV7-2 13 ASSFFTGNDLGYT